The following is a TCR beta chain sequence with its context. The data belong to a study of shared clonotypes between healthy human individuals. CDR3 length: 15 amino acids. Germline CDR1 SGHKS, CDR2 YYEKEE (reference sequence). Trimming removed 1 base at V and 7 bases at J, with 17 bases between. The repertoire was sequenced with immunoSEQ multiplex PCR; TCRdb's copy has only in-frame clones and lacks some. Seen here are about 1 million clones, about 70% observed once, and the top ten hold roughly 1.5%. The TCR comes from a man younger than 35 in good health. This sequence joins TRBV5-5 and TRBJ1-1, with D perhaps TRBD1 (5 bases). Input material: memory CD4+ T cells sorted from blood. Subset: CD45RA-negative fraction. DNA for the CDR3: TGTGCCAGCAGCTTGTCCGTGGCCCAGAGGGGTGAAGCTTTCTTT. This translates into CASSLSVAQRGEAFF. The entire variable domain, with the rest obtained from reference TRBV5-5 and TRBJ1-1, is as follows: DAGVTQSPTHLIKTRGQQVTLRCSPISGHKSVSWYQQVLGQGPQFIFQYYEKEERGRGNFPDRFSARQFPNYSSELNVNALLLGDSALYLCASSLSVAQRGEAFFGQGTRLTVV.